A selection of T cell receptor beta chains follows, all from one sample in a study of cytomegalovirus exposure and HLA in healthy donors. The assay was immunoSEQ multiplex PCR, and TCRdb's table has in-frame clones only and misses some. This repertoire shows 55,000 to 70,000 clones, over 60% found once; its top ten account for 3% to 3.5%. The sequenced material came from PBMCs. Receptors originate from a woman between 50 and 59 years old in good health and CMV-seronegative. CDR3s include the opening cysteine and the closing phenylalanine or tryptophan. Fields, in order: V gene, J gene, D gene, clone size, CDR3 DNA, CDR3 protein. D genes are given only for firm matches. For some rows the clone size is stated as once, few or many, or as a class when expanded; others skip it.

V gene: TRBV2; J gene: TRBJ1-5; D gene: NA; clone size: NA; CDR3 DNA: TGTGCCAGCATTGGACAGACCAATCAGCCCCAGCATTTT; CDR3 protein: CASIGQTNQPQHF
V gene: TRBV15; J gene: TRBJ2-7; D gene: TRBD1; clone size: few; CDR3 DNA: TGTGCCACCAGCAGAGATAGAGGGACAGGTGAAACCTACGAGCAGTACTTC; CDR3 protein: CATSRDRGTGETYEQYF
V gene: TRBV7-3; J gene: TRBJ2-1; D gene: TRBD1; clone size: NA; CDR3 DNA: TGTGCCAGCAGTTCACGGACAGGGAGCTCCTACAATGAGCAGTTCTTC; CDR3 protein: CASSSRTGSSYNEQFF
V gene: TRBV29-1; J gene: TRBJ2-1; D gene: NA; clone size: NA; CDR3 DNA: TGCAGCGTCTCGGCTAGGGGTGAGCAGTTCTTC; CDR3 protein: CSVSARGEQFF
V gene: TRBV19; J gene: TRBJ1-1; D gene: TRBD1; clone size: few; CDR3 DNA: TGTGCCAGTAGGGACAGGGGGAACACTGAAGCTTTCTTT; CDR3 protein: CASRDRGNTEAFF
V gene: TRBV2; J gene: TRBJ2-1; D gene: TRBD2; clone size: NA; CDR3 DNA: TGTGCCAGCAGTGGGGGCGCGGGACTACCCGCGGCGCAGTTCTTC; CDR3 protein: CASSGGAGLPAAQFF
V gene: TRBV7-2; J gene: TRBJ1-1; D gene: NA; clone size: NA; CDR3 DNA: TGTGCCAGTTTGTATGGGGCATGGAACACTGAAGCTTTCTTT; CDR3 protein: CASLYGAWNTEAFF
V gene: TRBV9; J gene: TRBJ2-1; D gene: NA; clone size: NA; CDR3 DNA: TGTGCCAGCAGCGTGACTCAGAGCAATGAGCAGTTCTTC; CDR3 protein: CASSVTQSNEQFF
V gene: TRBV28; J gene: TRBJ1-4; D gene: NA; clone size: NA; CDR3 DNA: TGTGCCAGCAGTCTAGGGGGACGGATGGAAAAACTGTTTTTT; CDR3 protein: CASSLGGRMEKLFF
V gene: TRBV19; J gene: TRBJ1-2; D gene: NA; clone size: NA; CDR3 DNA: TGTGCCAGCACCGACAGGTTTAACTATGGCTACACCTTC; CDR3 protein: CASTDRFNYGYTF
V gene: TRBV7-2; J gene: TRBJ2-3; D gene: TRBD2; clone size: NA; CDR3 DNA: TGTGCCAGCAGGCCGAGACTAGCGGGAGGCGTAGATACGCAGTATTTT; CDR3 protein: CASRPRLAGGVDTQYF
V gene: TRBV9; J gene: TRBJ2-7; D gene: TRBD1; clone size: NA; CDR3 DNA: TGTGCCAGCAGCGTACAACCACAGGGGGCAAACGAGCAGTACTTC; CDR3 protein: CASSVQPQGANEQYF
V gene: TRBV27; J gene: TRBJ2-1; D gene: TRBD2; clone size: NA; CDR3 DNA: TGTGCCAGCAGCCCGGGAGGGCCTGGGGAGCAGTTCTTC; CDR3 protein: CASSPGGPGEQFF
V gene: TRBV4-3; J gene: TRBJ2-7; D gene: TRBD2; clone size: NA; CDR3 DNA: TGCGCCAGCAGCCAAGAGTGGGGAGCGGGAGAGCAGTACTTC; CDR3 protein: CASSQEWGAGEQYF
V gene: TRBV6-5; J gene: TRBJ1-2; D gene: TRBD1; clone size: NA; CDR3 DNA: TGTGCCAGCAGCAAAGACAGGGGGCGCATCTATGGCTACACCTTC; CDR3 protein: CASSKDRGRIYGYTF
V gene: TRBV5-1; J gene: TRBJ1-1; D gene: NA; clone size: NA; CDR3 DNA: TGCGCCAGCAGCTTGGAGGGACAGAACACTGAAGCTTTCTTT; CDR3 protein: CASSLEGQNTEAFF
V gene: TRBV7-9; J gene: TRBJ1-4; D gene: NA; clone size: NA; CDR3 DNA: TGTGCCAGCAGCGAACTTGCAACTAATGAAAAACTGTTTTTT; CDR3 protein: CASSELATNEKLFF
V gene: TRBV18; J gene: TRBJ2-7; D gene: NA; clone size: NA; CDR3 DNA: TGTGCCAGCTCATCCACCTCCGGGGGCGAGCAGTACTTC; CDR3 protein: CASSSTSGGEQYF
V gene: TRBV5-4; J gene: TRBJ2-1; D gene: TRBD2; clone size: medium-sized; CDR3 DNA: TGTGCCAGCAGCTTGGGCGGTGCGGGAGCCCTAAGTGAGCAGTTCTTC; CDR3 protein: CASSLGGAGALSEQFF
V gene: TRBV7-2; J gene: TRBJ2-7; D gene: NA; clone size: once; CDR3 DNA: TGTGCCAGCAGCTTAGTAGGGACAAGCTACGAGCAGTACTTC; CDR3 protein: CASSLVGTSYEQYF
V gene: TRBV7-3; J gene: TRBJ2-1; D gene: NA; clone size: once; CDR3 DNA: TGTGCCAGCAAAGTCGGGGATGGCTATGAGCAGTTCTTC; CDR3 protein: CASKVGDGYEQFF
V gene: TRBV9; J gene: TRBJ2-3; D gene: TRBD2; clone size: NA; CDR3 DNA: TGTGCCAGCAGCGCCAGCGGGAGATCAGATACGCAGTATTTT; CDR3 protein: CASSASGRSDTQYF
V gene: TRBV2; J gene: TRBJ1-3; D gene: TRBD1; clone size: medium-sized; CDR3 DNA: TGTGCCAGCAAAGTACAGGGGCCTGGAAACACCATATATTTT; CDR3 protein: CASKVQGPGNTIYF
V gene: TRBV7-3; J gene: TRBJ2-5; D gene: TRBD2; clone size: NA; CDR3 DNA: TGTGCCAGCAGCTTTAGCGGGAGTAGGGAGACCCAGTACTTC; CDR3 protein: CASSFSGSRETQYF
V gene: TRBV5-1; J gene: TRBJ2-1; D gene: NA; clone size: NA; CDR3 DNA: TGCGCCAGCAGTTCTGACAGTTACAATGAGCAGTTCTTC; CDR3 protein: CASSSDSYNEQFF
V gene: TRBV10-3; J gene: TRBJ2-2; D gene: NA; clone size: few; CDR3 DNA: TGTGCCATCAGAACCGAGTCCGACACCGGGGAGCTGTTTTTT; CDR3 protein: CAIRTESDTGELFF
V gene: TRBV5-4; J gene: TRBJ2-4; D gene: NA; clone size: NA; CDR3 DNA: TGTGCCAGCAGCAAACAGGGAGCCAAAAACATTCAGTACTTC; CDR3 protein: CASSKQGAKNIQYF
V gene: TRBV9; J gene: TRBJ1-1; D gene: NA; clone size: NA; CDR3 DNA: TGTGCCAGCAGCATTCTCGGGGTGAAGGGCACTGAAGCTTTCTTT; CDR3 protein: CASSILGVKGTEAFF
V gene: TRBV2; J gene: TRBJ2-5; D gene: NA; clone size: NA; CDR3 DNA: TGTGCCAGCAGTGAAGAGCAATTACAAGAGACCCAGTACTTC; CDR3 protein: CASSEEQLQETQYF
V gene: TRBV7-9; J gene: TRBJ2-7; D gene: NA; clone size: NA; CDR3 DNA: TGTGCCAGCAGCCTAGACAGTCTGTGGAGGGAGCAGTACTTC; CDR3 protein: CASSLDSLWREQYF
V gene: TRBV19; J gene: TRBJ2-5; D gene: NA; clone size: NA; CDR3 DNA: TGTGCCAGTACAGCCTACGGGGGAGAGACCCAGTACTTC; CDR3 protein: CASTAYGGETQYF
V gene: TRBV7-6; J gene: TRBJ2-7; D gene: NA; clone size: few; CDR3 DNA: TGTGCCAGCAGCTCCGGGGTAGCGCGTGGGGTGAAGCAGTACTTC; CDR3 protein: CASSSGVARGVKQYF
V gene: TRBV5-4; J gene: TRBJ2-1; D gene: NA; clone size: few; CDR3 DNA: TGTGCCAGCAGGGAGGGGTACAGGGGAGGTGAGCAGTTCTTC; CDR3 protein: CASREGYRGGEQFF
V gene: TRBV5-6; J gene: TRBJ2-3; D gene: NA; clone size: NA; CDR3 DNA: TGTGCCAGCAGCCCCAGGTGGAGCACAGATACGCAGTATTTT; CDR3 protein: CASSPRWSTDTQYF
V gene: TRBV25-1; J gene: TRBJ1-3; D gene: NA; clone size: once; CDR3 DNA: TGTGCCAGCAGCCAGTTCTCTGGAAACACCATATATTTT; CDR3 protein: CASSQFSGNTIYF
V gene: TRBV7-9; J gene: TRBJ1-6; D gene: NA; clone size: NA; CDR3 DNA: TGTGCCAGCAGCTCCTCCGGGAGGTATTCACCCCTCCACTTT; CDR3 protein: CASSSSGRYSPLHF
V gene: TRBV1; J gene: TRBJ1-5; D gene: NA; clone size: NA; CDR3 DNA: TGCACCAGCAGCCAGATGAGGGGCGAGAGGGTGGGAGGACAGCCCCAGCATTTT; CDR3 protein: CTSSQMRGERVGGQPQHF
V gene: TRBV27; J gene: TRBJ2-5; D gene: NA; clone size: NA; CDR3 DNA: TGTGCCAGCCTCCCACAGGGGAACCCCAATAGGGAGGCCCAGTACTTC; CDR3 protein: CASLPQGNPNREAQYF
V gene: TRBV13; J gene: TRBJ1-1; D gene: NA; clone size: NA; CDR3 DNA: TGTGCCAGCATCAGGGGTCAGTGGGTGAACACTGAAGCTTTCTTT; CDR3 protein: CASIRGQWVNTEAFF
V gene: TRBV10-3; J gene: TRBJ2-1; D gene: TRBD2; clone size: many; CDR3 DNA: TGTGCCATCAGTCGAGGACTAGCGGCACAAACTTACAATGAGCAGTTCTTC; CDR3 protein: CAISRGLAAQTYNEQFF
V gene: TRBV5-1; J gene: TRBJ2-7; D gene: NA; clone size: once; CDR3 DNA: TGCGCCAGCAGCTTGGACCCTATAGGGACTCTCGTTGGGCAGTACTTC; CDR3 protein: CASSLDPIGTLVGQYF
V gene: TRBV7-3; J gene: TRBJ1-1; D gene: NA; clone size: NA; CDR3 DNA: TGTGCCAGCAGCTCCTTGACTGGCACTGAAGCTTTCTTT; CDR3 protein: CASSSLTGTEAFF
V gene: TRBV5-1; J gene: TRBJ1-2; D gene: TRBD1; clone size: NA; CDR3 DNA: TGCGCCAGCAGCTGGGGACAGGGGGTTAACTATGGCTACACCTTC; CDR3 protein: CASSWGQGVNYGYTF
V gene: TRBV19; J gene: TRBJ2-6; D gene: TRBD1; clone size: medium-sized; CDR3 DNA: TGTGCCAGTAGTATGACAGGGGCTACTGGGGCCAACGTCCTGACTTTC; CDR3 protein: CASSMTGATGANVLTF
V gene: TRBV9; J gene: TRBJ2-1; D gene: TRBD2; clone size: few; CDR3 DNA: TGTGCCAGCAGCGTAATGGGGCTAGCGGGAGTAGGGCAGTTCTTC; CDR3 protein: CASSVMGLAGVGQFF
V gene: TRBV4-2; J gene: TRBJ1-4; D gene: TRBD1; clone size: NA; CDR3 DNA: TGTGCCAGCAGCCAAGACCAGGGGGCGCAAGAAAAACTGTTTTTT; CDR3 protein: CASSQDQGAQEKLFF
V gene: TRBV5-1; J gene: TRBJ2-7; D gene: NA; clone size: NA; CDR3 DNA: TGCGCCAGCAGCCAGATAGTCAGGGGCGGTGGGGAGCAGTACTTC; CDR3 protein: CASSQIVRGGGEQYF
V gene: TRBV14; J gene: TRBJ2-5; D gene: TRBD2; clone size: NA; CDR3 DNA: TGTGCCAGCAGCCAGACAAGGCAACTTCTACTGGCGGGAGGGAGAGAGACCCAGTACTTC; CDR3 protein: CASSQTRQLLLAGGRETQYF
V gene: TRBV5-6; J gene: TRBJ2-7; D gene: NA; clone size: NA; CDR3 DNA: TGTGCCAGCAGCTTCGGAGGGGATGCCTACGAGCAGTACTTC; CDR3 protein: CASSFGGDAYEQYF
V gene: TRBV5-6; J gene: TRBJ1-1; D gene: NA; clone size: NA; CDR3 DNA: TGTGCCAGCAGCTTATCCAGCGGGTGGGCTGAAGCTTTCTTT; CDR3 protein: CASSLSSGWAEAFF
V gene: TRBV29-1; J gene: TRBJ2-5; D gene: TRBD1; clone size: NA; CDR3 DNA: TGCAGCGTTTCAGGGGGCCCAGAGACCCAGTACTTC; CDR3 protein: CSVSGGPETQYF
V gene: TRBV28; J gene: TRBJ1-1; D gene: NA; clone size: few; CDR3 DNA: TGTGCCAGCGGATACAGCAACTGGAACACTGAAGCTTTCTTT; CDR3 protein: CASGYSNWNTEAFF
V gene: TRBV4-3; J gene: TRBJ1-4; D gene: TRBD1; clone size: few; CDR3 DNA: TGCGCCAGCAGCCAAGATAGACGGGAACAGGGGATAACTAATGAAAAACTGTTTTTT; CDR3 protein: CASSQDRREQGITNEKLFF
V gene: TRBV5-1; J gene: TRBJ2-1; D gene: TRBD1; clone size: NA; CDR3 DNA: TGCGCCAGCACCGTGACAGGGACCTACAATGAGCAGTTCTTC; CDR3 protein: CASTVTGTYNEQFF
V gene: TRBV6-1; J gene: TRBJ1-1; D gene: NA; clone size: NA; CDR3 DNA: TGTGCCAGCATCAACCAGGGGTGGGGCCCACTAGCTTTCTTT; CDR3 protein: CASINQGWGPLAFF
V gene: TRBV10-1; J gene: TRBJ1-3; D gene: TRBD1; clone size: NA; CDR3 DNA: TGCGCCAGCAGCCCGGGACAGGGAGGAAACACCATATATTTT; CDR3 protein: CASSPGQGGNTIYF
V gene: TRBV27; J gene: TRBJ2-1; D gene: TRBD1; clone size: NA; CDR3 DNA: TGTGCCAGCAGTTTCGGACAGGGGGGGGTTTCTGAGCAGTTCTTC; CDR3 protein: CASSFGQGGVSEQFF
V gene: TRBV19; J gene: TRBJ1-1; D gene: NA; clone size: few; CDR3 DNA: TGTGCCAGTACCCCAACACCCATGAACACTGAAGCTTTCTTT; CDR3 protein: CASTPTPMNTEAFF
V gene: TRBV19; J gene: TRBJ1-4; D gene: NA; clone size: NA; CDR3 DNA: TGTGCCAGTAGTACGTTCGAGGACAGTGCAACTAATGAAAAACTGTTTTTT; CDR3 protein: CASSTFEDSATNEKLFF